What follows is one T cell receptor beta chain and its context. Antigen specificity is unknown. This CDR3 spans 11 amino acids. V lost 7 bases and J lost 9, with 10 bases in between. This sample is drawn from a study of T cell repertoires in cytomegalovirus infection. Study at large: Recently described HLA-C-restricted plus well-studied HLA-B-restricted CMV epitopes were used. The public TCR beta signatures pointed to both CMV infection and matching HLA type. Study results and limitations: HLA-C-restricted CMV clonotypes gave the most frequent clonotype in two of eight donors. Carriers of CMV and the relevant HLA type were discriminated by public TCR beta frequency.

TCRdb used MiXCR to reprocess the reads, holding one entry per CDR3 protein. The profile covers hundreds of thousands of distinct CDR3 sequences, with around a third appearing a single time and roughly 16% taken by the ten largest. The receptor was derived from a human donor in good health (CMV status not recorded). Some clones in this sample may be carry-over from other donors' samples. Sequenced material: cultured PBMCs, taken from culture after CMV antigen stimulation. J is TRBJ1-3 and V is TRBV12-3 or TRBV12-4; the D is unclear. CDR3 region: CASTLGSTIYF. CDR3 nucleotide sequence: TGTGCCAGCACCCTCGGGAGCACCATATATTTT.